These T cell receptor beta chains were read from a single sample in a study of Graves' ophthalmopathy and Graves' hyperthyroidism. TCRdb analysed the multiplex PCR reads with MiXCR anew, one entry per CDR3 protein. There are about 170,000 distinct CDR3 sequences in the sample; around two fifths occur only once, and roughly 5.8% lies in the top ten. The source material was peripheral blood. These receptors came from a woman aged 35 to 49 with Graves' ophthalmopathy. CDR3s include the opening cysteine and the closing phenylalanine or tryptophan. A D gene is named only where the DNA matches it firmly. Only part of the rows carry a size: once, few, many, or a class if the clone is expanded.

D gene	J gene	clone size	V gene	CDR3 protein	CDR3 DNA
NA	TRBJ2-7	many	TRBV7-8	CASSLLGTLPYEQYF	TGTGCCAGCAGCTTACTAGGGACGTTACCCTACGAGCAGTACTTC
TRBD1	TRBJ1-2	many	TRBV2	CASTLTGGGANYGYTF	TGTGCCAGCACCCTGACTGGAGGGGGCGCGAACTATGGCTACACCTTC
NA	TRBJ2-5	many	TRBV20-1	CSANIPGIQETQYF	TGCAGTGCTAATATCCCAGGGATCCAAGAGACCCAGTACTTC
NA	TRBJ1-3	many	TRBV20-1	CSARDSGGYSGNTIYF	TGCAGTGCTAGAGATTCGGGGGGTTATAGTGGAAACACCATATATTTT
NA	TRBJ1-1	many	TRBV25-1	CASATANTEAFF	TGTGCCAGTGCGACAGCAAACACTGAAGCTTTCTTT
NA	TRBJ1-1	many	TRBV12-3/TRBV12-4	CASSPGPLTEAFF	TGTGCCAGCAGTCCAGGCCCTTTAACTGAAGCTTTCTTT
NA	TRBJ2-7	once	TRBV6-2/TRBV6-3	CASCGKGGAEQYF	TGTGCCAGCTGCGGCAAAGGCGGGGCCGAGCAGTACTTC
TRBD1	TRBJ1-5	many	TRBV6-5	CASRTGESQPQHF	TGTGCCAGCAGGACAGGGGAATCTCAGCCCCAGCATTTT
NA	TRBJ2-7	NA	TRBV12-3/TRBV12-4	CASSLGPDSYEQYF	TGTGCCAGCAGTTTGGGGCCAGACTCCTACGAGCAGTACTTC
TRBD2	TRBJ2-5	many	TRBV14	CASSERIGLAGLQETQYF	TGTGCCAGCAGCGAGCGGATAGGACTAGCGGGACTCCAAGAGACCCAGTACTTC
TRBD2	TRBJ2-7	many	TRBV7-3	CASSPLAGGFYEQYF	TGTGCCAGCAGCCCACTAGCGGGGGGGTTCTACGAGCAGTACTTC
TRBD2	TRBJ2-5	many	TRBV20-1	CSARTSVGETQYF	TGCAGTGCCCGGACTAGCGTCGGGGAGACCCAGTACTTC
NA	TRBJ1-2	many	TRBV3-1	CASSNLYGYTF	TGTGCCAGCAGCAACCTCTATGGCTACACCTTC
NA	TRBJ2-2	many	TRBV28	CASSLSGTMNTGELFF	TGTGCCAGCAGTTTATCCGGGACAATGAACACCGGGGAGCTGTTTTTT
NA	TRBJ2-7	many	TRBV5-1	CASSLTPGWYEQYF	TGCGCCAGCAGCCTGACACCGGGTTGGTACGAGCAGTACTTC
NA	TRBJ2-7	NA	TRBV6-1	CASSGHPGRNGEQYF	TGTGCCAGCAGTGGGCATCCCGGACGCAATGGGGAGCAGTACTTC
NA	TRBJ2-5	NA	TRBV12-3/TRBV12-4	CASSLVSQEAQYF	TGTGCCAGCAGTTTAGTCAGCCAAGAGGCCCAGTACTTC
NA	TRBJ1-6	NA	TRBV12-3/TRBV12-4	CASSPARNSPLHF	TGTGCCAGCAGTCCAGCACGAAATTCACCCCTCCACTTT
NA	TRBJ1-1	once	TRBV11-2	CASRWGHANTEAFF	TGTGCCAGCAGGTGGGGACACGCGAACACTGAAGCTTTCTTT
TRBD2	TRBJ2-7	many	TRBV11-2	CASSLEGLAGVEQYF	TGTGCCAGCAGCTTAGAAGGACTAGCGGGGGTCGAGCAGTACTTC
NA	TRBJ2-5	NA	TRBV10-3	CAISEGGKETQYF	TGTGCCATCAGTGAGGGCGGGAAAGAGACCCAGTACTTC
NA	TRBJ2-5	few	TRBV24-1	CATSSAWEETQYF	TGTGCCACCAGTTCAGCTTGGGAAGAGACCCAGTACTTC
TRBD1	TRBJ2-2	NA	TRBV6-1	CASRGTGGTGELFF	TGTGCCAGCAGAGGGACAGGGGGTACCGGGGAGCTGTTTTTT
TRBD2	TRBJ2-7	NA	TRBV7-2	CASSLGGSFYEQYF	TGTGCCAGCAGCTTAGGCGGGAGTTTTTACGAGCAGTACTTC
TRBD2	TRBJ2-2	NA	TRBV4-2	CASSQDQLAGGPGGELFF	TGTGCCAGCAGCCAAGATCAGCTAGCGGGAGGGCCCGGCGGGGAGCTGTTTTTT
NA	TRBJ1-1	NA	TRBV7-3	CASSLGGTSTEAFF	TGTGCCAGCAGCCTAGGGGGGACGTCCACTGAAGCTTTCTTT
TRBD2	TRBJ2-7	many	TRBV7-6	CASSLEASGGSYEQYF	TGTGCCAGCAGCTTAGAAGCTAGCGGGGGATCCTACGAGCAGTACTTC
TRBD1	TRBJ1-2	NA	TRBV12-3/TRBV12-4	CASSSPDRAYGYTF	TGTGCCAGCAGTTCACCGGACAGGGCCTATGGCTACACCTTC
NA	TRBJ2-5	NA	TRBV24-1	CATSDSSLLRETQYF	TGTGCCACCAGTGATTCTAGCCTCCTCCGGGAGACCCAGTACTTC
TRBD2	TRBJ2-7	many	TRBV13	CASSVRLAGGSYEQYF	TGTGCCAGCAGCGTAAGACTAGCGGGGGGGAGCTACGAGCAGTACTTC
NA	TRBJ1-5	many	TRBV28	CASTWRSNQPQHF	TGTGCCAGCACTTGGAGGAGCAATCAGCCCCAGCATTTT
NA	TRBJ2-5	many	TRBV7-2	CASSPRRGGQTQYF	TGTGCCAGCAGCCCTAGAAGGGGGGGACAGACCCAGTACTTC
NA	TRBJ2-7	NA	TRBV7-2	CASSSPRERDEQYF	TGTGCCAGCAGCTCCCCACGGGAGCGGGACGAGCAGTACTTC
NA	TRBJ1-3	many	TRBV30	CAWSRSGNTIYF	TGTGCCTGGTCCCGGTCTGGAAACACCATATATTTT
NA	TRBJ2-5	few	TRBV12-3/TRBV12-4	CASSLGGLEETQYF	TGTGCCAGCAGTTTAGGGGGGCTCGAAGAGACCCAGTACTTC
TRBD2	TRBJ2-7	few	TRBV19	CASSRTSGTHEQYF	TGTGCCAGTAGTCGGACTAGCGGGACCCACGAGCAGTACTTC
NA	TRBJ2-4	many	TRBV27	CASSLSPRLLAKNIQYF	TGTGCCAGCAGTTTAAGTCCGCGATTATTAGCCAAAAACATTCAGTACTTC
NA	TRBJ1-2	NA	TRBV7-2	CASGPRSGGYTF	TGTGCCAGCGGACCGCGGAGCGGTGGCTACACCTTC
NA	TRBJ2-7	many	TRBV11-2	CASSLDRYGTYEQYF	TGTGCCAGCAGCTTAGATCGTTACGGGACCTACGAGCAGTACTTC
NA	TRBJ1-1	NA	TRBV11-2	CASSFDSGGAGNTEAFF	TGTGCCAGCAGCTTTGATAGCGGGGGGGCCGGGAACACTGAAGCTTTCTTT
NA	TRBJ1-2	many	TRBV12-3/TRBV12-4	CASSSRDIGGYTF	TGTGCCAGCAGTTCCCGGGACATTGGAGGCTACACCTTC
NA	TRBJ2-2	many	TRBV3-1	CASSLRAYNTGELFF	TGTGCCAGCAGTCTCCGGGCCTATAACACCGGGGAGCTGTTTTTT